In its sample, the clone carrying this T cell receptor (beta chain) was seen once. TCRdb's copy holds only in-frame clones and misses some; the assay was immunoSEQ multiplex PCR. The table includes roughly 65,000 clones, 80% to 95% detected once. The germline V and J ends were trimmed by 10 bases and 3 bases, with 16 bases remaining between them. CDR1 is ENHRY and CDR2 is SYGVKD in the germline V gene. There are 13 residues in the CDR3. These data come from a study of T cell clones after liver transplantation. Overall study context: Post-transplant blood was tracked for graft-donor-reactive T cell clones identified in a pre-transplant mixed lymphocyte reaction.

The specimen was CD4+ T cells from blood, collected about 25 months after liver transplant. The clonotype was recovered from a human patient who received a liver transplant. Some of the T cells might come from the graft donor. J is TRBJ2-7 and V is TRBV10-3; a possible D gene is TRBD1 (6 bases). For the CDR3, the DNA is TGTGCCACCAATACAGGGCCCCTCTACGAGCAGTACTTC. Translation gives CATNTGPLYEQYF.